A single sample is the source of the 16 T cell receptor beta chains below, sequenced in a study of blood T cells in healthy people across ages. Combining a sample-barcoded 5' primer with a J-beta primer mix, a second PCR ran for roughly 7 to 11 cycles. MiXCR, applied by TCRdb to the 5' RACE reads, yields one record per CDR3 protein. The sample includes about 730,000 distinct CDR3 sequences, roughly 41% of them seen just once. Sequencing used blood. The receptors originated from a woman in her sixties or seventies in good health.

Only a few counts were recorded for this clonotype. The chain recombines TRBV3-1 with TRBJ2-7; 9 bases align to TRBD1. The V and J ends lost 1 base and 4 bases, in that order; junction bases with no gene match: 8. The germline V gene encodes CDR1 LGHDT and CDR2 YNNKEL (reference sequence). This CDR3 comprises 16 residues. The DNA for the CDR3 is TGTGCCAGCAGCCAAGGAGTGGACAGGGGAGGGTACGAGCAGTACTTC. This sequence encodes CASSQGVDRGGYEQYF.

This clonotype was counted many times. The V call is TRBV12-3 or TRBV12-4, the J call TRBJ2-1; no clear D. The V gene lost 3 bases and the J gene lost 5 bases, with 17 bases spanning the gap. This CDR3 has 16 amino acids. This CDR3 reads CASSFGALVPNNEQFF. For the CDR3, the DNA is TGTGCCAGCAGTTTCGGTGCGCTAGTACCTAACAATGAGCAGTTCTTC.

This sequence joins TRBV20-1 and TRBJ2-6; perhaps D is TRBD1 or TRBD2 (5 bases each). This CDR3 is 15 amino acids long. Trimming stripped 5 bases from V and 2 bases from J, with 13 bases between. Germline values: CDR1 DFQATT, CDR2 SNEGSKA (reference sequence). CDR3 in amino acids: CSAQTRGPGANVLTF. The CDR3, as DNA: TGCAGTGCTCAGACGAGGGGCCCTGGGGCCAACGTCCTGACTTTC.

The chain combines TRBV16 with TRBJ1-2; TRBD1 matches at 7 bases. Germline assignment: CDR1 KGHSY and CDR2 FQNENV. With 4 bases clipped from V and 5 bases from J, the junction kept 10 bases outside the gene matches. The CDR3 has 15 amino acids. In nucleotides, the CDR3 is TGTGCCAGCAGCCCGGAAGGACAGGCGGGATATGGCTACACCTTC. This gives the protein CASSPEGQAGYGYTF.

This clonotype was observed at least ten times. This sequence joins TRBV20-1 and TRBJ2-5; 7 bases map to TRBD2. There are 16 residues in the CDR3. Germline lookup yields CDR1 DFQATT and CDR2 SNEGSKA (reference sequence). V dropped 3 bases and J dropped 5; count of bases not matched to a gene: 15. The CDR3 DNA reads TGCAGTGCTAGGGCCCTTGGCGGGAGCGGTTTGGAGACCCAGTACTTC. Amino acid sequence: CSARALGGSGLETQYF.

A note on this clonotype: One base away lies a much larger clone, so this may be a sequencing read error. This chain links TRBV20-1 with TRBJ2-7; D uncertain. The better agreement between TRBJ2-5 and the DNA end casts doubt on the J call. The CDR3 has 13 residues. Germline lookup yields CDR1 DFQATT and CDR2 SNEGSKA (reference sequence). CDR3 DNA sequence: TGCAGTGCTAGTCACGGACCCCCAGAGACCCAGTACTTC. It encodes CSASHGPPETQYF.

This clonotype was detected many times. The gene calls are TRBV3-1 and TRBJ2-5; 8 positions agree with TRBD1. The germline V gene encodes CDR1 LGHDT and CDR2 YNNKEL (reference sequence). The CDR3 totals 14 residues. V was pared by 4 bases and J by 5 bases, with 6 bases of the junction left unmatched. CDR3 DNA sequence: TGTGCCAGCAGCCCGCGGACAGGGTGGGAGACCCAGTACTTC. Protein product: CASSPRTGWETQYF.

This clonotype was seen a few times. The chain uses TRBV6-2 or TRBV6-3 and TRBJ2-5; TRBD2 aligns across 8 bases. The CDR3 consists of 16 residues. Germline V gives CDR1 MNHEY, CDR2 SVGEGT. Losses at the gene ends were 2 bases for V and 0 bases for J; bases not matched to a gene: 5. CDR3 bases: TGTGCCAGCAGTTACGGTGGCGGGGGGTACCAAGAGACCCAGTACTTC. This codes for CASSYGGGGYQETQYF.

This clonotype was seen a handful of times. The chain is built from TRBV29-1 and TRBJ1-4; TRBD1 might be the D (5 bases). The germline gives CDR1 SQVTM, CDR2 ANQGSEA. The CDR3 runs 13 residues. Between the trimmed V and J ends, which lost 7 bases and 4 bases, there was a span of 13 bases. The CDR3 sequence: CSARDSVNEKLFF. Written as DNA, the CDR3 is TGCAGCGCCCGGGACTCCGTTAATGAAAAACTGTTTTTT.

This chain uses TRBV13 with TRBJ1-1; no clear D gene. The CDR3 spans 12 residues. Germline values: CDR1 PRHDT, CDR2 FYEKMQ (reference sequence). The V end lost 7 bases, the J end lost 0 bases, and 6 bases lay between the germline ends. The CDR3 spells CASNIMNTEAFF. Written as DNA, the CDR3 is TGTGCCAGCAATATCATGAACACTGAAGCTTTCTTT.

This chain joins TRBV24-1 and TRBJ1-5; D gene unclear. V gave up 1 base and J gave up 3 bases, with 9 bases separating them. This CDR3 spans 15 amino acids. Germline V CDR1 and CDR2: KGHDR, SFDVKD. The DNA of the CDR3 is TGTGCCACCAGTGATTTAAAGCAGCACAATCAGCCCCAGCATTTT. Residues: CATSDLKQHNQPQHF.

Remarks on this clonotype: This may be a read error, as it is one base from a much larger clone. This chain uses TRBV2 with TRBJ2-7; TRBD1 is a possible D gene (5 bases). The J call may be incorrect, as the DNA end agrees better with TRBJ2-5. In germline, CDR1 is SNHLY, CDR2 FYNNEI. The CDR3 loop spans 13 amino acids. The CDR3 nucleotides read TGTGCCAGCAGTGGTGACAGTAAAGGGACCCAGTACTTC. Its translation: CASSGDSKGTQYF.

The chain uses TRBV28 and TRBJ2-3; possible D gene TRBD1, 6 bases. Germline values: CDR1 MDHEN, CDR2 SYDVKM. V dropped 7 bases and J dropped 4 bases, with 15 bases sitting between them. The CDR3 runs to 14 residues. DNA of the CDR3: TGTGCCAGCAAGATAGGGGGAAAGGCAGATACGCAGTATTTT. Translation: CASKIGGKADTQYF.

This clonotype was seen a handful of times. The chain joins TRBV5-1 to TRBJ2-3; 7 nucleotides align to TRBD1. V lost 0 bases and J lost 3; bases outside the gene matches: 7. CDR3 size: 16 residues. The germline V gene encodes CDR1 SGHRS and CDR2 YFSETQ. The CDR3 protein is CASSLAVGQLTDTQYF. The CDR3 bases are TGCGCCAGCAGCTTGGCCGTGGGACAGCTTACAGATACGCAGTATTTT.

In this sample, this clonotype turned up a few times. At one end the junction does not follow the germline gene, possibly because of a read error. CDR3 in amino acids: CASSAATNEKLFF. The CDR3, as DNA: TGTGCCAGCAGCGCCGCAACTAATGAAAAACTGTTTTTT. This chain joins TRBV5-1 and TRBJ1-4; D gene unclear. CDR1 and CDR2 (germline): SGHRS, YFSETQ. The CDR3 totals 13 residues.

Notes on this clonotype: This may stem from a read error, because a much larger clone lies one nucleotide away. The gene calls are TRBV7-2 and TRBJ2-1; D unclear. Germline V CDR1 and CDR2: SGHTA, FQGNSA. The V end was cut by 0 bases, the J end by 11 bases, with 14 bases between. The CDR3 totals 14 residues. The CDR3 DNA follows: TGTGCCAGCAGCTTAGCGCATCAAAGCGATAAGCAGTTCTTC. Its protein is CASSLAHQSDKQFF.